The 3 T cell receptor beta chains below come from one sample, sequenced in a study of T cell changes during pregnancy in multiple sclerosis. Measured with immunoSEQ multiplex PCR; TCRdb has only the in-frame clones, and not every one. The sample shows 95,000 to 110,000 clones, about 90% of them seen only once. Material: peripheral blood, obtained in the third trimester of pregnancy. Receptors were obtained from a female donor in good health, enrolled as a control in a pregnancy study.

The rearrangement joins TRBV27 to TRBJ2-7, with a tentative D call TRBD2 (7 bases). Per the germline V gene, CDR1 is MNHEY and CDR2 is SMNVEV (reference sequence). V was trimmed by 5 bases and J by 4 bases, leaving 9 bases between them. The CDR3 sequence is 12 residues long. The CDR3 protein is CASSRGAYEQYF. CDR3 bases: TGTGCCAGCAGTCGGGGGGCGTACGAGCAGTACTTC.

This rearrangement joins TRBV7-2 to TRBJ2-1; 11 bases match TRBD2. V lost 0 bases and J lost 6; bases outside the gene matches: 4. The germline V gene encodes CDR1 SGHTA and CDR2 FQGNSA. This CDR3 has 16 amino acids. CDR3 sequence reads: CASSLAASGGINEQFF. Here the CDR3 DNA reads TGTGCCAGCAGCTTAGCCGCTAGCGGGGGGATCAATGAGCAGTTCTTC.

The CDR3 DNA follows: TGTGCCACCAGCAGGGAGGTAGCGGGGACGGGGGAGACCCAGTACTTC. This encodes CATSREVAGTGETQYF. The chain is built from TRBV15 and TRBJ2-5; 8 bases line up with TRBD2. With V trimmed by 3 bases and J by 5 bases, 11 bases remained unmatched. Per germline, CDR1 LNHNV and CDR2 YYDKDF (reference sequence). The CDR3 sequence is 16 residues long. Together with reference TRBV15 and TRBJ2-5, the CDR3 gives the full variable domain: DAMVIQNPRYQVTQFGKPVTLSCSQTLNHNVMYWYQQKSSQAPKLLFHYYDKDFNNEADTPDNFQSRRPNTSFCFLDIRSPGLGDTAMYLCATSREVAGTGETQYFGPGTRLLVL.